This is a list of T cell receptor beta chains from one sample in a study of cytomegalovirus exposure and HLA in healthy donors. Assay: immunoSEQ multiplex PCR; the TCRdb copy retains only in-frame clones and omits some. The sample gives approximately 150,000 clones, more than 70% of which show up once; about 11% is in the top ten. The specimen sequenced was PBMCs. The source is a man younger than 35 in good health and CMV-seropositive. The CDR3 runs from the conserved cysteine through the conserved F or W. D genes are given only for firm matches. Where a row states a size, it is once, few, many or the class of an expanded clone; other rows omit it.

V gene	clone size	J gene	D gene	CDR3 DNA	CDR3 protein
TRBV9	.	TRBJ1-5	.	TGTGCCAGCAGCGTCGGACAGAACAATCAGCCCCAGCATTTT	CASSVGQNNQPQHF
TRBV1	.	TRBJ2-1	.	TGCACCAGCGGCGGGAAGGTTAATGAGCAGTTCTTC	CTSGGKVNEQFF
TRBV6-5	.	TRBJ2-5	TRBD2	TGTGCCAGCAGTTACGGTGACGGGAGGGGAGGAGAGACCCAGTACTTC	CASSYGDGRGGETQYF
TRBV19	.	TRBJ2-3	TRBD2	TGTGCCAGTAGCCCCGGGACTAGCGGCAACCCGAAGAGCACAGATACGCAGTATTTT	CASSPGTSGNPKSTDTQYF
TRBV7-9	few	TRBJ2-5	.	TGTGCCAGCAGCTTAGCGGCAGGGCTGGAGACCCAGTACTTC	CASSLAAGLETQYF
TRBV28	.	TRBJ1-1	.	TGTGCCAGCAGTTTTGTAAATCGGGGTCAAAACACTGAAGCTTTCTTT	CASSFVNRGQNTEAFF
TRBV6-5	few	TRBJ2-6	.	TGTGCCAGCAGTTACGACAGCTCTGGGGCCAACGTCCTGACTTTC	CASSYDSSGANVLTF
TRBV10-3	few	TRBJ2-7	TRBD2	TGTGCCATCGCGGGGCTAGCGGGAGGGATTACATCCAGCTCCTACGAGCAGTACTTC	CAIAGLAGGITSSSYEQYF
TRBV27	.	TRBJ1-1	.	TGTGCCAGCAGTTTAATTCCCCCAGGGAACACTGAAGCTTTCTTT	CASSLIPPGNTEAFF
TRBV18	.	TRBJ1-3	TRBD1	TGTGCCAGCTCACCACTCCGGACAGGAGACTCTGGAAACACCATATATTTT	CASSPLRTGDSGNTIYF
TRBV5-1	once	TRBJ2-1	TRBD2	TGCGCCAGCACCCGGGGGGAGGGAACGGTCTTGGATGAGCAGTTCTTC	CASTRGEGTVLDEQFF
TRBV19	once	TRBJ1-1	.	TGTGCCAGTAGTCGCGGCTATGAAGCTTTCTTT	CASSRGYEAFF
TRBV6-1	.	TRBJ2-1	TRBD2	TGTGCCAGCAGTAGACTAGCGGGAGACAATGAGCAGTTCTTC	CASSRLAGDNEQFF
TRBV5-1	.	TRBJ1-1	.	TGCGCCAGCAGCTTGGTTGGGGCAAGGAACACTGAAGCTTTCTTT	CASSLVGARNTEAFF
TRBV27	once	TRBJ2-7	.	TGTGCCAGCGACTACACCTCACCGGAGGGGGAGCAGTACTTC	CASDYTSPEGEQYF
TRBV7-3	.	TRBJ2-1	.	TGTGCCAGCAGCCCCCCCGCGGGTGAGGATGAGCAGTTCTTC	CASSPPAGEDEQFF
TRBV6-1	once	TRBJ1-4	.	TGTGCCAGCAGTGACTTCCAGGGAAACCATGAAAAACTGTTTTTT	CASSDFQGNHEKLFF
TRBV5-1	.	TRBJ2-1	TRBD1	TGCGCCAGCAGCTTGGAGGGGGCTCGTGAGCAGTTCTTC	CASSLEGAREQFF
TRBV28	.	TRBJ1-1	.	TGTGCCAGCAGTTTATTTGGGGGGAGAGCTGAAGCTTTCTTT	CASSLFGGRAEAFF
TRBV7-8	.	TRBJ2-7	TRBD2	TGTGCCAGCAGCTCCCCTTGGACTAGCAGCTACGAGCAGTACTTC	CASSSPWTSSYEQYF
TRBV6-1	medium-sized	TRBJ1-3	TRBD1	TGTGCCAGCAACACCGGGACAGCCTCTGGAAACACCATATATTTT	CASNTGTASGNTIYF
TRBV6-5	.	TRBJ2-7	TRBD1	TGTGCCAGCAGTTACTCGAGTCAGGGGGTCTCCGAGCAGTACTTC	CASSYSSQGVSEQYF